The clone carrying this TCR beta chain was counted at least ten times. Its matching antigen is unknown. The sample comes from a study of T-cell memory formation after mild COVID-19. TCRdb used MiXCR to reprocess the 5' RACE reads, holding one entry per CDR3 protein. The sample shows some 440,000 distinct CDR3 sequences, about 23% of them seen only once. The study's findings and limits: Of the contracting clones, CD4+ ones lay mainly in CM and EM, and CD8+ ones in EMRA.

Material for sequencing was PBMCs or a T cell subset sorted from them (not recorded which). This TCR was sampled from an adult woman who had mild COVID-19 (a few samples of this study predate the infection). Cell type and time point are not known.

The CDR3: CASSLLDNSPLHF. As DNA, the CDR3 is TGTGCCAGCAGTTTATTGGATAATTCACCCCTCCACTTT. The chain is built from TRBV27 and TRBJ1-6; D unclear. This CDR3 comprises 13 residues. Between the trimmed V and J ends, which lost 1 base and 5 bases, there was a span of 3 bases. Germline V gene lookup returns CDR1 MNHEY and CDR2 SMNVEV (reference sequence).